This record looks at one T cell receptor (beta chain) sequence and its context. Authors' data handling: Amplification with reference gene primers provided the estimates of nucleated cell counts. The table came from immunoSEQ multiplex PCR; TCRdb's copy has only in-frame clones and leaves some out. The DNA gave D and trimming, while V, J and clone size come from that table. This sample has 50,000 or so clones, with 75% to 90% found just once. This sample is part of a study of blood T cell repertoires in COVID-19. Background on the study: Specimens from acute and convalescent COVID-19 originated in the United States, Italy and Spain.

The CDR3 contains 14 residues. V gave up 2 bases and J gave up 5 bases; unmatched junction bases: 4. In germline, CDR1 is SNHLY, CDR2 FYNNEI. The chain combines TRBV2 with TRBJ1-2, with 8 positions matching TRBD1. The clonotype comes from a human donor in a cohort sampled during active COVID-19. The source material was peripheral blood. The CDR3 DNA is TGTGCCAGCAGTGAACAGGGGGCAAGGTATGGCTACACCTTC. This translates into CASSEQGARYGYTF.